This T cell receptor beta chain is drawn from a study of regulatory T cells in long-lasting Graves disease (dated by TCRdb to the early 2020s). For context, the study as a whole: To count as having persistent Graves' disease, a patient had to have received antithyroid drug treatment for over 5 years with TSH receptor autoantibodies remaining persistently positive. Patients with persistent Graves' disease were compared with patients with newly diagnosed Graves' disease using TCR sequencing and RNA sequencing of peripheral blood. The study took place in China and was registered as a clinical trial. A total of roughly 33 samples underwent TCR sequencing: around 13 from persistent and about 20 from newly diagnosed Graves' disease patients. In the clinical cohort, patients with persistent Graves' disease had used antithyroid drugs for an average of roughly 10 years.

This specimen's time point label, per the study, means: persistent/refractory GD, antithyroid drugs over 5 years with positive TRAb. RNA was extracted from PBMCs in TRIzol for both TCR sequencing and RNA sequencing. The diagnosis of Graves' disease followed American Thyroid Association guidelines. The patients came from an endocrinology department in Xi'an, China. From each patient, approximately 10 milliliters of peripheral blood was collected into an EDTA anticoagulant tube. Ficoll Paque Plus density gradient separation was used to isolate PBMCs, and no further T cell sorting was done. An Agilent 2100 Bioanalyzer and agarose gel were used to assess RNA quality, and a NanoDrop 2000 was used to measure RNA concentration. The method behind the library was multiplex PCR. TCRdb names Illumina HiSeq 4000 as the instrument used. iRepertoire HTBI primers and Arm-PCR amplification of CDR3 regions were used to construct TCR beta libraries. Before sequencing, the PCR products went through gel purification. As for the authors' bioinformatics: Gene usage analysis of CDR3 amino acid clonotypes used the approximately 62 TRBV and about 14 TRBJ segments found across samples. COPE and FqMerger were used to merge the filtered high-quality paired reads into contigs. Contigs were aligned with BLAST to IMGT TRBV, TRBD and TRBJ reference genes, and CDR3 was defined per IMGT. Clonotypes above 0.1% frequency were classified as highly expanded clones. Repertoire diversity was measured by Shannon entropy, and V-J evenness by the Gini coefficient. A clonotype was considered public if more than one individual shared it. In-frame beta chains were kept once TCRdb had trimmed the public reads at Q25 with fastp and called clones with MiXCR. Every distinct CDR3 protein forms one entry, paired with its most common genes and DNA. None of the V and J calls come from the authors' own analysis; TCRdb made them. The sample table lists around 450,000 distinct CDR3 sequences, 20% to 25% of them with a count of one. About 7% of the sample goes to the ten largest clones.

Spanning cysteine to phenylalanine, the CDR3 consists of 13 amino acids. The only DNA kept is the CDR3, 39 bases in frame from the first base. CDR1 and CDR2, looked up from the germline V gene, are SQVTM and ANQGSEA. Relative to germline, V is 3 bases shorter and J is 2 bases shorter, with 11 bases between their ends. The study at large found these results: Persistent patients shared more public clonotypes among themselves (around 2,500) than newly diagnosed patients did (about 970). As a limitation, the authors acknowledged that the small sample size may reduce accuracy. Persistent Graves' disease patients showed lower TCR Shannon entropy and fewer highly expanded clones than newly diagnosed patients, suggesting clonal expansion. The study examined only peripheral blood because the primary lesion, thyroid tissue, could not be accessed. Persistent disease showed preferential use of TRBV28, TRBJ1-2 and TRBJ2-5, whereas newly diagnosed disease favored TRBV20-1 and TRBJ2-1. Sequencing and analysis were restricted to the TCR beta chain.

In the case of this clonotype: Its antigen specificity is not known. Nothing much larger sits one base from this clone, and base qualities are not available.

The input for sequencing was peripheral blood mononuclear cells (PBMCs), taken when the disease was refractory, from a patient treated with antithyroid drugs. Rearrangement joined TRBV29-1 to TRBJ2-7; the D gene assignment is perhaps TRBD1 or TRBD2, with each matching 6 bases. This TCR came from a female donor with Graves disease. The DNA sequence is TGCAGCGTTGAGGGGGGCCGCACCTACGAGCAGTACTTC. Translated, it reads CSVEGGRTYEQYF.